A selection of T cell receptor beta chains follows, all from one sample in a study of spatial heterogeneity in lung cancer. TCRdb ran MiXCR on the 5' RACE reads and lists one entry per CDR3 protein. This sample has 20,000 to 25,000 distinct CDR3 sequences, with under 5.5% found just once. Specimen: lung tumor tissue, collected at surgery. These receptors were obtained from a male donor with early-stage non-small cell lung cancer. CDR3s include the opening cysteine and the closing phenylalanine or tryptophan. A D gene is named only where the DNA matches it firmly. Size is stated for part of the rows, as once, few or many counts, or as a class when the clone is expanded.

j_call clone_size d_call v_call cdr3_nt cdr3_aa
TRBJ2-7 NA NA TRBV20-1 TGCAGTGCTAGGGACAGACCCTACGAGCAGTACTTC CSARDRPYEQYF
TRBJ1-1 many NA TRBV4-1 TGCGCCAGCAGCCAAGAGCATGGGAACACTGAAGCTTTCTTT CASSQEHGNTEAFF
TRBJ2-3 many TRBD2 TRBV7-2 TGTGCCAGCAGCTTAGGGGCGGGAGAGCCGGATACGCAGTATTTT CASSLGAGEPDTQYF
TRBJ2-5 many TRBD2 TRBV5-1 TGCGCCAGCAGCTTGGGGGGACTAGCAAGGCTCGAGACCCAGTACTTC CASSLGGLARLETQYF
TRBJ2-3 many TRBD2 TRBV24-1 TGTGCCACCAGTGATTTGGCCGGGGGGAAGGATACGCAGTATTTT CATSDLAGGKDTQYF
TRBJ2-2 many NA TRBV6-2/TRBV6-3 TGTGCCAGCAGTTACTCGACCGGGGAGCTGTTTTTT CASSYSTGELFF
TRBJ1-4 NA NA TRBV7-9 TGTGCCAGCAGCTCAGGCAAGGAAAAACTGTTTTTT CASSSGKEKLFF
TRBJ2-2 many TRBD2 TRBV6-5 TGTGCCACCCGACTAGCGCAAAACACCGGGGAGCTGTTTTTT CATRLAQNTGELFF
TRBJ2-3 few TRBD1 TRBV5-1 TGCGCCAGCACGACGGGACAGGGGACCACAGATACGCAGTATTTT CASTTGQGTTDTQYF
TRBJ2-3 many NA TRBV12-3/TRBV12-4 TGTGCCAGCAGTCGGCGGACGGTTAGCACAGATACGCAGTATTTT CASSRRTVSTDTQYF
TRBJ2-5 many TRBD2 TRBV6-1 TGTGCCAGCAGTGAAGCGCTCCTAGCGGGGGCCCCAAGAACCCAGTACTTC CASSEALLAGAPRTQYF
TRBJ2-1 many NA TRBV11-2 TGTGCCAGCAGCTTACGTGGAAGCTCCTACAATGAGCAGTTCTTC CASSLRGSSYNEQFF
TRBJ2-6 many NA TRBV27 TGTGCCAGCAGGCCGACAGGTCCCTCTGGGGCCAACGTCCTGACTTTC CASRPTGPSGANVLTF
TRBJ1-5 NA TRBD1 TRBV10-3 TGTGCCATCAGTGAGTCGACAGGGAACAATCAGCCCCAGCATTTT CAISESTGNNQPQHF
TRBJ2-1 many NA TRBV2 TGTGCCAGCAGTGCGAACCCGAGCTCCTACAATGAGCAGTTCTTC CASSANPSSYNEQFF
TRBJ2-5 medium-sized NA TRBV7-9 TGTGCCAGCAGCTTTGGACAGCTTGGAAGGGAAGAGACCCAGTACTTC CASSFGQLGREETQYF
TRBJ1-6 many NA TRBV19 TGTGCCAGTAGTATTCAAAGGGATGATTCACCCCTCCACTTT CASSIQRDDSPLHF
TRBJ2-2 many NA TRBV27 TGTGCCAGCAAGTACCTAGGTGACACCGGGGAGCTGTTTTTT CASKYLGDTGELFF
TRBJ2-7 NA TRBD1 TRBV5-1 TGCGCCAGCAGCACAGGGGCGGAAGAGCAGTACTTC CASSTGAEEQYF
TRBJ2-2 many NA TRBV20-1 TGCAGTGCTACTTTGAACACCGGGGAGCTGTTTTTT CSATLNTGELFF
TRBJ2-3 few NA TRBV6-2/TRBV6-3 TGTGCCAGCAGTTACCGCGGAGATACGCAGTATTTT CASSYRGDTQYF
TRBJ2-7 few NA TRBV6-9 TGTGCCAGCAGTTCAAGACCGTCCAAGGGCTACGAGCAGTACTTC CASSSRPSKGYEQYF
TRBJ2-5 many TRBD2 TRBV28 TGTGCCAGCAGCACACCTAGCGGGGCGGGCCGGGCCCAGTACTTC CASSTPSGAGRAQYF
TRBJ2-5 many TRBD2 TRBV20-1 TGCAGTGCTAGTGGGACTAGCGGGGGGGCCCACCAAGAGACCCAGTACTTC CSASGTSGGAHQETQYF
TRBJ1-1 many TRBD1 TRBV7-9 TGTGCCAGCAGCGAAGGACAGGGCACTGAAGCTTTCTTT CASSEGQGTEAFF
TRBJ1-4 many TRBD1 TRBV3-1 TGTGCCAGCAGCCAAGGAGACAGGGGAGTATTGGAAAAACTGTTTTTT CASSQGDRGVLEKLFF
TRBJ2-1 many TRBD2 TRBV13 TGTGCCAGCAGCCGACTAGCGGACAATGAGCAGTTCTTC CASSRLADNEQFF
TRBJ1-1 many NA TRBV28 TGTGCCAGCTTCTACGCCGAAGCTTTCTTT CASFYAEAFF
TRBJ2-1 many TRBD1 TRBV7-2 TGTGCCAGCAGCTCCGGACAGGGGGCGTACAATGAGCAGTTCTTC CASSSGQGAYNEQFF
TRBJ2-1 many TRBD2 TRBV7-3 TGTGCCAGCAGCTATCACGGGAGGGCCACAGATGAGCAGTTCTTC CASSYHGRATDEQFF
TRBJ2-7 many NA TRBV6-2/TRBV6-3 TGTGCCAGCACCCAACGGTCTAGTAGCTACGAGCAGTACTTC CASTQRSSSYEQYF
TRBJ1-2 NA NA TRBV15 TGTGCCACCAGCAGAGATTCTGGAGTAACTAACTATGGCTACACCTTC CATSRDSGVTNYGYTF
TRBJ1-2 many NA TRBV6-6 TGTGCCAGCAGTTACGGATTACCGGACTATGGCTACACCTTC CASSYGLPDYGYTF
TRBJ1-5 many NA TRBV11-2 TGTGCCAGCAGCTTGAATGCGTGGGGCTTTAATCAGCCCCAGCATTTT CASSLNAWGFNQPQHF
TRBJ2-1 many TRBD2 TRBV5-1 TGCGCCAGCAGCTTGGTCTTGGGGACTAGGCGTGAGCAGTTCTTC CASSLVLGTRREQFF
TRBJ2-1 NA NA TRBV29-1 TGCAGCGTTTACGCCCAAACGGGGCAACGTTATGAGCAGTTCTTC CSVYAQTGQRYEQFF
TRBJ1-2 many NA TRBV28 TGTGCGACAGCCCGTTATGGCTACACCTTC CATARYGYTF
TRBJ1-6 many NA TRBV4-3 TGCGCCAGCAGCCAAGCTAGGACCGAGAATTCACCCCTCCACTTT CASSQARTENSPLHF
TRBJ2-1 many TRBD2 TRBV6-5 TGTGCCAGCAGTTCCGCGCGGGGGGGCCGGTCCTACAATGAGCAGTTCTTC CASSSARGGRSYNEQFF
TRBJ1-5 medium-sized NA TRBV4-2 TGTGCCAGCAGCCAAGTCGAAGCCTTCAATCAGCCCCAGCATTTT CASSQVEAFNQPQHF
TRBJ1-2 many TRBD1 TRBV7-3 TGTGCCAGCAGCCCGACAGGGACGAACTATGGGAACTATGGCTACACCTTC CASSPTGTNYGNYGYTF
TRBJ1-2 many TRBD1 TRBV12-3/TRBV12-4 TGTGCCAGCAGGTCGGACAGGGGCTATGGCTACACCTTC CASRSDRGYGYTF
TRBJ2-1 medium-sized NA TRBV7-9 TGTGCCAGCAGATACCAGGGTCGGCAGCAGTTCTTC CASRYQGRQQFF
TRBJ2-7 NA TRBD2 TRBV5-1 TGCGCCAGCAAGGGACTAGTTTCCTACGAGCAGTACTTC CASKGLVSYEQYF
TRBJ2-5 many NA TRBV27 TGTGCCAGCAGCCGTACCGGGACTTACCAAGAGACCCAGTACTTC CASSRTGTYQETQYF
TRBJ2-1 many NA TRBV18 TGTGCCAGCTCACCCCTCGGACTCACCGTTTACAATGAGCAGTTCTTC CASSPLGLTVYNEQFF
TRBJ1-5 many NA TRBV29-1 TGCAGCGCTGGGACGGCTCCAGGACAGCCCCAGCATTTT CSAGTAPGQPQHF
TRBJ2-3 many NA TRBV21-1 TGTGCCAGCAGCAAAGAGGGGGCGGATACGCAGTATTTT CASSKEGADTQYF